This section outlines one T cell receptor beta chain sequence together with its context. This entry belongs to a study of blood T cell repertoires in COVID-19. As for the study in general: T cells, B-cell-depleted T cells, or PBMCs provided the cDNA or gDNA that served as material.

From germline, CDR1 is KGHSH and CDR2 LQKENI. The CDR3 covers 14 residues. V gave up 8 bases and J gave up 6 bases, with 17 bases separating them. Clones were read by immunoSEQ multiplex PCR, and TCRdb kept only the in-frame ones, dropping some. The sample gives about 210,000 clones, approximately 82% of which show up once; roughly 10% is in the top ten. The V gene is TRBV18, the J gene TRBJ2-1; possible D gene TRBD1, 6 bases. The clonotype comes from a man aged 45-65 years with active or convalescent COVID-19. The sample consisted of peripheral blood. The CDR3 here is CASDVTQGGNEQFF. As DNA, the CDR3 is TGTGCCAGCGACGTCACACAGGGCGGCAATGAGCAGTTCTTC. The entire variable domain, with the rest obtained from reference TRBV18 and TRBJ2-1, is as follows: NAGVMQNPRHLVRRRGQEARLRCSPMKGHSHVYWYRQLPEEGLKFMVYLQKENIIDESGMPKERFSAEFPKEGPSILRIQQVVRGDSAAYFCASDVTQGGNEQFFGPGTRLTVL.